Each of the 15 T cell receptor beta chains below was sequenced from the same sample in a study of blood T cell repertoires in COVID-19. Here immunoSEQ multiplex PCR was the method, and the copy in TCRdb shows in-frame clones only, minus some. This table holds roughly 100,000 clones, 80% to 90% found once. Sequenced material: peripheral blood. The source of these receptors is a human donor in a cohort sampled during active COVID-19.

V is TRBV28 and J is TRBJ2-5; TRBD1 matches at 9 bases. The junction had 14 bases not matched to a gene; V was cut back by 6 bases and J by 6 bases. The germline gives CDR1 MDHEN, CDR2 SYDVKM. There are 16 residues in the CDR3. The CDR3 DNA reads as TGTGCCAGCAGCTTGCCCCCGGACAGGGGAGGGAAGACCCAGTACTTC. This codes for CASSLPPDRGGKTQYF. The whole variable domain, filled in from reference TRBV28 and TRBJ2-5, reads DVKVTQSSRYLVKRTGEKVFLECVQDMDHENMFWYRQDPGLGLRLIYFSYDVKMKEKGDIPEGYSVSREKKERFSLILESASTNQTSMYLCASSLPPDRGGKTQYFGPGTRLLVL.

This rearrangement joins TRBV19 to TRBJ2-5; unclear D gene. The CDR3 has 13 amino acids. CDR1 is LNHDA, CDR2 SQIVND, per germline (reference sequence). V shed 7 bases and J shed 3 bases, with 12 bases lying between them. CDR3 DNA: TGTGCCAGTATTAGTCCCCAAGAAGAGACCCAGTACTTC. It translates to CASISPQEETQYF.

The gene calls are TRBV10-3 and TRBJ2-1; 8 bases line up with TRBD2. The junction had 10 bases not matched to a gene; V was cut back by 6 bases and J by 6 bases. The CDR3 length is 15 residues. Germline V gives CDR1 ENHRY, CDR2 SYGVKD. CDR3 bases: TGTGCCATCAGGCCGCAGGGGAGCGGGGGCAATGAGCAGTTCTTC. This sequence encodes CAIRPQGSGGNEQFF.

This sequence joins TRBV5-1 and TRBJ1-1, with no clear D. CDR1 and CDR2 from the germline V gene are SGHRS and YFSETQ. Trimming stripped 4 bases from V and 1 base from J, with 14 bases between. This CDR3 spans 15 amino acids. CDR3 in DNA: TGCGCCAGCAGCGACATCGAGACGGCGAACACTGAAGCTTTCTTT. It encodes CASSDIETANTEAFF. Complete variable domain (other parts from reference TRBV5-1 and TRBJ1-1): KAGVTQTPRYLIKTRGQQVTLSCSPISGHRSVSWYQQTPGQGLQFLFEYFSETQRNKGNFPGRFSGRQFSNSRSEMNVSTLELGDSALYLCASSDIETANTEAFFGQGTRLTVV.

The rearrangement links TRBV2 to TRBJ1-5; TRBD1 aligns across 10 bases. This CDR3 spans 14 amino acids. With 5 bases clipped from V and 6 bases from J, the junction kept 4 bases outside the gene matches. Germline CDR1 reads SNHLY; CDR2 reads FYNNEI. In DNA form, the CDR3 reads TGTGCCAGCAGTTGGGACAGGGGCCTTCAGCCCCAGCATTTT. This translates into CASSWDRGLQPQHF.

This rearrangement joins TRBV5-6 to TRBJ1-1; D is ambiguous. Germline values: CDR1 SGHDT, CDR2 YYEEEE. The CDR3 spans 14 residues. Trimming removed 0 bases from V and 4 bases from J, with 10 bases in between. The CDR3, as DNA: TGTGCCAGCAGCTTGGGAGCTGTGGTCACTGAAGCTTTCTTT. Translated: CASSLGAVVTEAFF.

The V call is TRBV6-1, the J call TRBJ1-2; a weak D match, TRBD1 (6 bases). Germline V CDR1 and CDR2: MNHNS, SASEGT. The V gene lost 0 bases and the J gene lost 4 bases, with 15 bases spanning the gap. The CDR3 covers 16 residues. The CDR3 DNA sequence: TGTGCCAGCAGTGAAGCGCTTAATCAGGGGACCTATGGCTACACCTTC. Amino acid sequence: CASSEALNQGTYGYTF.

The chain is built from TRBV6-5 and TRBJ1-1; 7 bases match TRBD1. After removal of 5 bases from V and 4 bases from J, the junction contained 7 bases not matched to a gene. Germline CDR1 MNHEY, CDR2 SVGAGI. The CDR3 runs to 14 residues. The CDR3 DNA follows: TGTGCCAGCAGTAACCGACAGGGTGGCACTGAAGCTTTCTTT. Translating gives CASSNRQGGTEAFF.

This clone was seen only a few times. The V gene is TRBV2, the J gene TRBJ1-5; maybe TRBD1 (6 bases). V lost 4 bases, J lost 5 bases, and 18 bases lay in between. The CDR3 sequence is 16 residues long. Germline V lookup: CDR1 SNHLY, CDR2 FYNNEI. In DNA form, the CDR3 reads TGTGCCAGCAGTGGGGCCAAAGGGGGAAGAGATCAGCCCCAGCATTTT. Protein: CASSGAKGGRDQPQHF.

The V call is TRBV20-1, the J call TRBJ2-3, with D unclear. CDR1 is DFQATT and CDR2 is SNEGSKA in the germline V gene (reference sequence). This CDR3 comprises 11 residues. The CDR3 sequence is CSVLYGDTQYF. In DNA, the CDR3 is TGCAGCGTCCTCTACGGAGATACGCAGTATTTT.

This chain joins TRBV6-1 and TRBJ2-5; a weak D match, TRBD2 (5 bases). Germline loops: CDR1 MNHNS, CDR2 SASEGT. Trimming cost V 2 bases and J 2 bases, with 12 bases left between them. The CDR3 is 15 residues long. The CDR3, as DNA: TGTGCCAGCAGTGAAAGAGTCAGCGGACAAGAGACCCAGTACTTC. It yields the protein CASSERVSGQETQYF.

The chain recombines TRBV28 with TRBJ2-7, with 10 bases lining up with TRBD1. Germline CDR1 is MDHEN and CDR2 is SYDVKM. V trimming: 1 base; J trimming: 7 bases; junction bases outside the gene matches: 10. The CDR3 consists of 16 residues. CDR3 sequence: CASSLSGGTGAREQYF. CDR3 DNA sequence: TGTGCCAGCAGTTTATCGGGAGGGACAGGGGCTCGAGAGCAGTACTTC.

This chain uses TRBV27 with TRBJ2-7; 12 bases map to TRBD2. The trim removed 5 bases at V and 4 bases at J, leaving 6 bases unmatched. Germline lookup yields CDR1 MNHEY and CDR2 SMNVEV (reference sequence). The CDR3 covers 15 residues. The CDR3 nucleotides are TGTGCCAGCAGTCAGACTAGCGGGGGCGCGTACGAGCAGTACTTC. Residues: CASSQTSGGAYEQYF.

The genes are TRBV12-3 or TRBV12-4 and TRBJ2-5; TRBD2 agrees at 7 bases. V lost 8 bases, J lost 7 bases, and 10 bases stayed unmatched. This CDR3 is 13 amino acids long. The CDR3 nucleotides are TGTGCCAGCGGCGGGGGTCTAACAGGGACCCAGTACTTC. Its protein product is CASGGGLTGTQYF.

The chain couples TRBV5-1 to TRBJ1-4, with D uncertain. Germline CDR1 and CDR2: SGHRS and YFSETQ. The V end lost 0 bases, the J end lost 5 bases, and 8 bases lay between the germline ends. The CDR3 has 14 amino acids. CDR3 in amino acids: CASSLGASNEKLFF. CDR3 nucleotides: TGCGCCAGCAGCTTGGGGGCCTCAAATGAAAAACTGTTTTTT.